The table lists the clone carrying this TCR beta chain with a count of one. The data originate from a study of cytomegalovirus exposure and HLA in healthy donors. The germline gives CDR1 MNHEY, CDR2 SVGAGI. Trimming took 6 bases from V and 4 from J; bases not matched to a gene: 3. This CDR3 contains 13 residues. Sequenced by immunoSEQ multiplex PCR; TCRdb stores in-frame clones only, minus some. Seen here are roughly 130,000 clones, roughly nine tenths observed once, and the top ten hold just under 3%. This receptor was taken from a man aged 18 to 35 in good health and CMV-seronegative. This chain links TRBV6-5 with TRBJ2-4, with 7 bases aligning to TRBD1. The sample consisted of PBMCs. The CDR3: CASRPGQKNIQYF. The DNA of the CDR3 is TGTGCCAGCAGACCGGGACAGAAAAACATTCAGTACTTC.